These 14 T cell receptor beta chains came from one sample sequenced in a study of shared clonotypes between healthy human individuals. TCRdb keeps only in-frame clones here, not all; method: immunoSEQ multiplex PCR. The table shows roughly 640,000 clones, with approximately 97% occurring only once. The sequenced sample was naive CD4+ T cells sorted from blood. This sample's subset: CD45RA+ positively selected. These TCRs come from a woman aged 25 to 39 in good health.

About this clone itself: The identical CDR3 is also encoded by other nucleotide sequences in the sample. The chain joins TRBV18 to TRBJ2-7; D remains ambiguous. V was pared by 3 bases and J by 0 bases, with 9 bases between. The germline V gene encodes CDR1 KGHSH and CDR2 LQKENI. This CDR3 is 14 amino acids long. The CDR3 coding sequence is TGTGCCAGCTCACCGGGTTCGAGCTCCTACGAGCAGTACTTC. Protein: CASSPGSSSYEQYF.

CDR3 in amino acids: CASSSRRDSDEQFF. The CDR3 nucleotides read TGCGCCAGCAGCTCGAGAAGGGATTCGGATGAGCAGTTCTTC. The chain carries TRBV5-1 and TRBJ2-1; D gene ambiguous. The V gene lost 3 bases and the J gene lost 8 bases, with 15 bases spanning the gap. The CDR3 totals 14 residues. The germline gives CDR1 SGHRS, CDR2 YFSETQ.

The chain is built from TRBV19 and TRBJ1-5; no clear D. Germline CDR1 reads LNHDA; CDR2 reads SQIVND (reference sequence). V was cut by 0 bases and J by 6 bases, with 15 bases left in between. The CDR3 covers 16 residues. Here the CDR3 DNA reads TGTGCCAGTAGTATAGATTACCAGGATGCGTTTCAGCCCCAGCATTTT. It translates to CASSIDYQDAFQPQHF. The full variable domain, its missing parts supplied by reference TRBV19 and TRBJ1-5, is DGGITQSPKYLFRKEGQNVTLSCEQNLNHDAMYWYRQDPGQGLRLIYYSQIVNDFQKGDIAEGYSVSREKKESFPLTVTSAQKNPTAFYLCASSIDYQDAFQPQHFGDGTRLSIL.

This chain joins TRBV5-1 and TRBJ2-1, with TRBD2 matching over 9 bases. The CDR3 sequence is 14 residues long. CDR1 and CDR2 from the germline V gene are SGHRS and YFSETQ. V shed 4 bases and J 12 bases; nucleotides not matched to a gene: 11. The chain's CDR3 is CASSLERGDIGQFF. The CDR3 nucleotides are TGCGCCAGCAGCCTCGAGCGGGGGGACATCGGGCAGTTCTTC.

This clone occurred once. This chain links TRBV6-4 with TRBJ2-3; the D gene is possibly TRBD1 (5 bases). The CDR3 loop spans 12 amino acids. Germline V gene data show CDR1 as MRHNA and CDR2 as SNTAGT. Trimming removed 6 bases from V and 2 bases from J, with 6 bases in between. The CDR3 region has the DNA TGTGCCAGCAGAGGACACACAGATACGCAGTATTTT. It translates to CASRGHTDTQYF.

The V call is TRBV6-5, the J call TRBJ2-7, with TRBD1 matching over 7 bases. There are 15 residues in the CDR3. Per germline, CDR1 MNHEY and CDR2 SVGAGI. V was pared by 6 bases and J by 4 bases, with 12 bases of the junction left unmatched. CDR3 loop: CASRQPGQSGYEQYF. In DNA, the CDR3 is TGTGCCAGCAGGCAGCCGGGACAGAGTGGGTACGAGCAGTACTTC.

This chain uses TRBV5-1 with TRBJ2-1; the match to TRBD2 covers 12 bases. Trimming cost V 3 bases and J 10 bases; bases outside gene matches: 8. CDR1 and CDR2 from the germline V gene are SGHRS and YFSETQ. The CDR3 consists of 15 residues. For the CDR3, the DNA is TGCGCCAGCAGCTCCCTAGCGGGAGGGCCGGACGAGCAGTTCTTC. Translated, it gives CASSSLAGGPDEQFF.

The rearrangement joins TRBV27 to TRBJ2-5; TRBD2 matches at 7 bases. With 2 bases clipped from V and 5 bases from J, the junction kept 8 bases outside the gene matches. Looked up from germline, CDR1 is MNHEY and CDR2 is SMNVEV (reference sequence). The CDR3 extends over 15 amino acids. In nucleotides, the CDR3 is TGTGCCAGCAGTTTAAATCTAGGGAGGGTGGAGACCCAGTACTTC. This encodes CASSLNLGRVETQYF.

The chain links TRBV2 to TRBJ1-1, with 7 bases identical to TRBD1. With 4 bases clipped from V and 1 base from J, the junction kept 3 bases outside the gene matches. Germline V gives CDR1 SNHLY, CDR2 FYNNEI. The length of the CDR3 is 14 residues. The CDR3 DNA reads TGTGCCAGCAGTGTGGACAGGCGGAACACTGAAGCTTTCTTT. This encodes CASSVDRRNTEAFF.

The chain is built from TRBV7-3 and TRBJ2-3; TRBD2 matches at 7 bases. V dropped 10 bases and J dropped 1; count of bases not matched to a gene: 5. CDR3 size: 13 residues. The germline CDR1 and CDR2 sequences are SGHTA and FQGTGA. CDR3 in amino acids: CATSAGGTDTQYF. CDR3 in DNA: TGTGCCACTTCGGCGGGAGGCACAGATACGCAGTATTTT.

The CDR3 sequence is CASSKPERNQPQHF. DNA for the CDR3: TGTGCCAGCAGCAAGCCAGAACGCAATCAGCCCCAGCATTTT. The chain uses TRBV21-1 and TRBJ1-5; TRBD1 is the table's D call, not checked against the DNA. TRBV21-1 is a known pseudogene. This CDR3 is 14 amino acids long.

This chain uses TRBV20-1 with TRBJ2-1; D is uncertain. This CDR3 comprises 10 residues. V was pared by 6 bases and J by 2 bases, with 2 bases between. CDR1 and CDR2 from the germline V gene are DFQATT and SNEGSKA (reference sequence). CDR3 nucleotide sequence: TGCAGTGCAACCTACAATGAGCAGTTCTTC. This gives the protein CSATYNEQFF.

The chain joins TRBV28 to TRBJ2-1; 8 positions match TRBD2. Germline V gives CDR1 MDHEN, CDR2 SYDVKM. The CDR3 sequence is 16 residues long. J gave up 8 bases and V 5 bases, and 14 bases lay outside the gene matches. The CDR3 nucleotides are TGTGCCAGCAGTCTCCCCCCGGGACTAGTGGTCTATGAGCAGTTCTTC. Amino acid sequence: CASSLPPGLVVYEQFF.

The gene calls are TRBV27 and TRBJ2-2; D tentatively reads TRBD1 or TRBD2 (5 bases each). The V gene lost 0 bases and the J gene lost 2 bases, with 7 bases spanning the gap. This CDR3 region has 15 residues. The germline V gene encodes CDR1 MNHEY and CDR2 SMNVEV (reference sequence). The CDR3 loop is CASSLSGRNTGELFF. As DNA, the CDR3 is TGTGCCAGCAGTTTATCGGGACGAAACACCGGGGAGCTGTTTTTT.